This is a list of T cell receptor beta chains from one sample in a study of blood T cell repertoires in COVID-19. TCRdb keeps only in-frame clones here, not all; method: immunoSEQ multiplex PCR. The data contain about 280,000 clones, approximately 90% of them seen just once; the ten biggest clones take up about 4.6%. Source material: peripheral blood. These receptors came from a man between 35 and 55 years old with acute or convalescent COVID-19. Both conserved end residues are part of each CDR3. D genes are given only for firm matches. Size is stated for part of the rows, as once, few or many counts, or as a class when the clone is expanded.

abundance	d_gene	j_gene	v_gene	CDR3aa	CDR3nt
once	NA	TRBJ1-4	TRBV5-1	CASSLERGSNEKLFF	TGCGCCAGCAGCTTGGAACGGGGGTCTAATGAAAAACTGTTTTTT
NA	TRBD1	TRBJ2-7	TRBV27	CASSFPGQGGIHEQYF	TGTGCCAGCAGTTTCCCGGGACAGGGGGGTATCCACGAGCAGTACTTC
NA	TRBD2	TRBJ2-1	TRBV6-5	CASRASGGTYNEQFF	TGTGCCAGCAGGGCTAGCGGGGGGACCTACAATGAGCAGTTCTTC
NA	TRBD1	TRBJ1-6	TRBV5-5	CASTLVTGNNSPLHF	TGTGCCAGCACTCTAGTGACAGGGAATAATTCACCCCTCCACTTT
NA	NA	TRBJ2-1	TRBV15	CATSRGAQIPYNEQFF	TGTGCCACCAGCAGAGGGGCACAGATACCTTACAATGAGCAGTTCTTC
NA	TRBD1	TRBJ2-1	TRBV5-4	CASSPGQGLVNEQFF	TGTGCCAGCAGCCCTGGACAGGGATTAGTAAATGAGCAGTTCTTC
NA	NA	TRBJ1-5	TRBV6-6	CASSLSGGGASNQPQHF	TGTGCCAGCAGTCTTTCGGGAGGGGGGGCGAGCAATCAGCCCCAGCATTTT
NA	NA	TRBJ1-5	TRBV15	CATSQGVGQPQHF	TGTGCCACCAGCCAAGGGGTTGGGCAGCCCCAGCATTTT
NA	TRBD1	TRBJ2-1	TRBV19	CASSMGLGQGHYNEQFF	TGTGCCAGTAGTATGGGGTTGGGACAGGGGCACTACAATGAGCAGTTCTTC
NA	TRBD2	TRBJ2-3	TRBV19	CASSMIAGGTDTQYF	TGTGCCAGTAGTATGATAGCGGGGGGCACAGATACGCAGTATTTT
NA	NA	TRBJ2-7	TRBV27	CASKQFRGPGEQYF	TGTGCCAGCAAACAATTCCGCGGCCCGGGAGAGCAGTACTTC
NA	TRBD1	TRBJ2-2	TRBV5-6	CASSFRDRRTGELFF	TGTGCCAGCAGCTTCCGGGACAGGCGCACCGGGGAGCTGTTTTTT
NA	NA	TRBJ1-1	TRBV5-6	CASSLPGRGDTEAFF	TGTGCCAGCAGCTTGCCAGGGCGTGGGGACACTGAAGCTTTCTTT
NA	NA	TRBJ1-1	TRBV5-4	CASSPGGAMRRNTEAFF	TGTGCCAGCAGCCCGGGGGGAGCTATGCGGAGGAACACTGAAGCTTTCTTT
NA	NA	TRBJ2-3	TRBV27	CASSPIISRTDTQYF	TGTGCCAGCAGTCCCATCATAAGCCGCACAGATACGCAGTATTTT
NA	NA	TRBJ1-5	TRBV2	CASSLSDSNQPQHF	TGTGCCAGCAGTCTTTCAGATAGCAATCAGCCCCAGCATTTT
NA	NA	TRBJ1-1	TRBV25-1	CASSEGYSGVGTEAFF	TGTGCCAGCAGTGAAGGGTACAGCGGGGTTGGCACTGAAGCTTTCTTT
NA	NA	TRBJ2-7	TRBV7-8	CASSFLDISYEQYF	TGTGCCAGCAGCTTCTTGGACATCTCCTACGAGCAGTACTTC
NA	NA	TRBJ2-1	TRBV10-3	CAISEAEGEQFF	TGTGCCATCAGTGAAGCAGAGGGTGAGCAGTTCTTC
NA	NA	TRBJ2-3	TRBV5-1	CASSVEVTASSTDTQYF	TGCGCCAGCAGCGTCGAAGTGACTGCCTCTAGCACAGATACGCAGTATTTT
NA	TRBD1	TRBJ2-7	TRBV5-4	CASSGDSWTGVYEQYF	TGTGCCAGCAGCGGAGACTCTTGGACAGGGGTTTACGAGCAGTACTTC
NA	NA	TRBJ1-2	TRBV6-5	CASSYFQTGSDGYTF	TGTGCCAGCAGTTACTTTCAGACGGGAAGCGATGGCTACACCTTC
NA	NA	TRBJ2-7	TRBV6-5	CASSSNPETHEQYF	TGTGCCAGCAGTTCCAACCCGGAGACCCACGAGCAGTACTTC
NA	NA	TRBJ1-1	TRBV30	CAWRGLGRDTEAFF	TGTGCCTGGAGGGGCTTGGGGAGGGACACTGAAGCTTTCTTT
NA	NA	TRBJ2-7	TRBV11-2	CASSLGKGPTYEQYF	TGTGCCAGCAGCTTAGGTAAGGGGCCGACCTACGAGCAGTACTTC
few	NA	TRBJ2-7	TRBV7-7	CASSLGNSYEQYF	TGTGCCAGCAGCTTGGGCAATTCCTACGAGCAGTACTTC
NA	TRBD1	TRBJ1-2	TRBV5-4	CASSRPPGQGLSSYGYTF	TGTGCCAGCAGCCGGCCACCTGGACAGGGGCTGAGTTCCTATGGCTACACCTTC
NA	NA	TRBJ1-5	TRBV7-2	CASSLAQYSNQPQHF	TGTGCCAGCAGCTTAGCGCAGTACAGCAATCAGCCCCAGCATTTT
NA	NA	TRBJ2-7	TRBV6-1	CASSAPGLRTLLSYEQYF	TGTGCCAGCAGTGCACCGGGACTGCGCACTCTCCTTTCCTACGAGCAGTACTTC
NA	TRBD1	TRBJ1-4	TRBV5-1	CASGAEGGTNEKLFF	TGCGCCAGCGGGGCCGAAGGGGGCACTAATGAAAAACTGTTTTTT
NA	NA	TRBJ2-1	TRBV25-1	CASSSSTGDEQFF	TGTGCCAGCAGTTCCTCCACCGGGGATGAGCAGTTCTTC
NA	TRBD1	TRBJ1-2	TRBV28	CASSFRQGHGYTF	TGTGCCAGCAGTTTCAGACAGGGCCATGGCTACACCTTC
NA	NA	TRBJ2-1	TRBV15	CATSISKGLSEQFF	TGTGCCACCAGCATCTCCAAGGGGCTCTCTGAGCAGTTCTTC
few	NA	TRBJ2-7	TRBV19	CASSITGTTYEQYF	TGTGCCAGTAGTATAACAGGGACCACCTACGAGCAGTACTTC
NA	TRBD1	TRBJ1-2	TRBV9	CASSVGLRTGDGYTF	TGTGCCAGCAGCGTAGGCCTAAGGACAGGGGATGGCTACACCTTC
NA	NA	TRBJ2-1	TRBV6-5	CASSSTSNEQFF	TGTGCCAGCAGTTCGACAAGTAATGAGCAGTTCTTC
few	NA	TRBJ2-4	TRBV29-1	CSVVQGGPNIQYF	TGCAGCGTTGTGCAGGGAGGCCCCAACATTCAGTACTTC
NA	NA	TRBJ1-5	TRBV10-3	CAISESNSNYSNQPQHF	TGTGCCATCAGTGAGTCTAACAGTAATTATAGCAATCAGCCCCAGCATTTT
NA	NA	TRBJ2-7	TRBV4-1	CASSQVGHSSYEQYF	TGCGCCAGCAGCCAAGTGGGACACAGCTCCTACGAGCAGTACTTC
NA	NA	TRBJ2-2	TRBV13	CASSSGLRNTGELFF	TGTGCCAGCAGCAGCGGGCTGCGGAACACCGGGGAGCTGTTTTTT
NA	NA	TRBJ1-2	TRBV5-1	CASSLGGNEHGYTF	TGCGCCAGCAGCTTGGGAGGGAATGAGCATGGCTACACCTTC
NA	NA	TRBJ2-7	TRBV11-2	CASRSPGRVPLKQYF	TGTGCCAGCAGGAGCCCGGGAAGGGTCCCTCTAAAGCAGTACTTC